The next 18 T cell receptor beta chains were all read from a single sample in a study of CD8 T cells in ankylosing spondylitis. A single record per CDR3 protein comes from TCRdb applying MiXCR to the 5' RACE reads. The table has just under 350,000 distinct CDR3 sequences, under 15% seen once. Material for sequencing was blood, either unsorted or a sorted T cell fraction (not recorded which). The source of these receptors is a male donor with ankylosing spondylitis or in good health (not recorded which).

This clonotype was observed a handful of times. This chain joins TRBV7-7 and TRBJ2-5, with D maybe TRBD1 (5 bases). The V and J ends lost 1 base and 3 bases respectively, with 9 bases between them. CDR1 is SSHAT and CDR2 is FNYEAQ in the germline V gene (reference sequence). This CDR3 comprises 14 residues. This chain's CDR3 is CASSLGGREETQYF. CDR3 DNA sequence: TGTGCCAGCAGCTTAGGGGGCAGGGAAGAGACCCAGTACTTC.

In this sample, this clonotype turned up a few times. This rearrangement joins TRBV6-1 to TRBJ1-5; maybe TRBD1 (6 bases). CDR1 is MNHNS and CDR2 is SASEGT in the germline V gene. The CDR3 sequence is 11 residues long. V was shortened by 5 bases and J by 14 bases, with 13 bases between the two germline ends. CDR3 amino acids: CASSTGGRKHF. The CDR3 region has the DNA TGTGCCAGCAGTACCGGGGGGCGGAAGCATTTT.

The CDR3 sequence is CASSFNGQIYEQYF. The DNA of the CDR3 is TGTGCCAGCAGCTTTAACGGACAGATCTACGAGCAGTACTTC. The V and J genes are TRBV11-2 and TRBJ2-7; D is possibly TRBD1 (6 bases). In germline, CDR1 is SGHAT, CDR2 FQNNGV. This CDR3 contains 14 residues. V dropped 3 bases and J dropped 3 bases, with 12 bases sitting between them.

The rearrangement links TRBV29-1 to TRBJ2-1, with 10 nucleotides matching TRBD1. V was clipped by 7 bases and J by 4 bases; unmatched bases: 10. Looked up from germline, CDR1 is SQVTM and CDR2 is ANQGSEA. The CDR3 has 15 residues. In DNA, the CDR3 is TGCAGCGCCCCACAAGGGACAGGGGTATACAATGAGCAGTTCTTC. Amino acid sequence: CSAPQGTGVYNEQFF.

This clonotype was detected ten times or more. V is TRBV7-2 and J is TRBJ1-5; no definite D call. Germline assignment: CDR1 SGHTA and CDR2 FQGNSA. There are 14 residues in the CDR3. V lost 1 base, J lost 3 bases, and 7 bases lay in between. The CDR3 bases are TGTGCCAGCAGCTTAGTGAGGGACAATCAGCCCCAGCATTTT. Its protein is CASSLVRDNQPQHF.

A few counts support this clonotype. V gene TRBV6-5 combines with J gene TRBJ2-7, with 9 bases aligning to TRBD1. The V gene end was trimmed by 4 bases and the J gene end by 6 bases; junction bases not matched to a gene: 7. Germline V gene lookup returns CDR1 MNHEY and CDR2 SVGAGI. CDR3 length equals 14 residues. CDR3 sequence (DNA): TGTGCCAGCAGTTCATGGACAGGGGCGTCCGAGCAGTACTTC. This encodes CASSSWTGASEQYF.

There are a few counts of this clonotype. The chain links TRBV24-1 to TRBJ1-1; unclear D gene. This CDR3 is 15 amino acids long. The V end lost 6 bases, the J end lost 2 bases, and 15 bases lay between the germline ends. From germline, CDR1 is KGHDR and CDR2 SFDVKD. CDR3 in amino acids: CATSKTRTTNTEAFF. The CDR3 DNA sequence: TGTGCCACCAGTAAGACACGAACCACCAACACTGAAGCTTTCTTT.

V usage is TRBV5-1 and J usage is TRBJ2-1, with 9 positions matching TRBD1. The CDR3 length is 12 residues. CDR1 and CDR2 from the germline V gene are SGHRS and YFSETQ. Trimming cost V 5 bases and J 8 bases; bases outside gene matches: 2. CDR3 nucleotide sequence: TGCGCCAGCAGACAGGGGGCCGATGAGCAGTTCTTC. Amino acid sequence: CASRQGADEQFF.

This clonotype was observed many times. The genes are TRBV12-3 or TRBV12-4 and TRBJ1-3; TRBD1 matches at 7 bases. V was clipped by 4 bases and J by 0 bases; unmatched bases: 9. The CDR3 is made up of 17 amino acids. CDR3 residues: CASSSRGTAFSGNTIYF. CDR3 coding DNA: TGTGCCAGCAGTTCCCGCGGGACAGCTTTCTCTGGAAACACCATATATTTT.

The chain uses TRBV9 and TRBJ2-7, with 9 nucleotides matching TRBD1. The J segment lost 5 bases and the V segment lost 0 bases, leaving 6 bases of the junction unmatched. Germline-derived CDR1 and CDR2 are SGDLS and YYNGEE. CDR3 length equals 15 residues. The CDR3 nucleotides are TGTGCCAGCAGCGTAGCTTGGGACAGGGCGAACGAGCAGTACTTC. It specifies CASSVAWDRANEQYF.

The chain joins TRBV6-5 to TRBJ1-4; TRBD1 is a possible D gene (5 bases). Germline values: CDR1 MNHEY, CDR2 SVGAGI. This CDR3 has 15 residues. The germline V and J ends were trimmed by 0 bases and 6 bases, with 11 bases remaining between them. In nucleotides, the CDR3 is TGTGCCAGCAGTTACTCGTCAGGGAGGGATGAAAAACTGTTTTTT. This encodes CASSYSSGRDEKLFF.

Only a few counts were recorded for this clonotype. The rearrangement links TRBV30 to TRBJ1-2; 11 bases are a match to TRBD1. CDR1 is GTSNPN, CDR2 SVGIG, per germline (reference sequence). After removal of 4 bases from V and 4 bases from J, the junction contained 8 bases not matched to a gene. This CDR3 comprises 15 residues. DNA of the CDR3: TGTGCCTGGACTTGGGGGACAGGGGGTTTCTATGGCTACACCTTC. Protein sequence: CAWTWGTGGFYGYTF.

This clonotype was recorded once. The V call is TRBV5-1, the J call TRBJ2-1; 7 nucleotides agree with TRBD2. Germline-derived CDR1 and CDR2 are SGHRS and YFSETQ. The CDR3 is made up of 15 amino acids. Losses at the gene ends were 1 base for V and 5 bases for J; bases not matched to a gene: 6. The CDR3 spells CASSLSTSRNNEQFF. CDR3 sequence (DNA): TGCGCCAGCAGCTTGTCGACTAGCAGGAACAATGAGCAGTTCTTC. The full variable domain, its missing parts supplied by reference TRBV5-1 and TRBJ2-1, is KAGVTQTPRYLIKTRGQQVTLSCSPISGHRSVSWYQQTPGQGLQFLFEYFSETQRNKGNFPGRFSGRQFSNSRSEMNVSTLELGDSALYLCASSLSTSRNNEQFFGPGTRLTVL.

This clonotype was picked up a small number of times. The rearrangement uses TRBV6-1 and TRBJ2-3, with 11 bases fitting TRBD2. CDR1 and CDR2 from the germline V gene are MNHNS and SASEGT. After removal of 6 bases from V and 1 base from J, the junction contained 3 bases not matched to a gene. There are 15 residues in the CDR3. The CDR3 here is CASRPGLAGTDTQYF. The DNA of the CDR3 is TGTGCCAGCAGACCGGGACTAGCGGGCACAGATACGCAGTATTTT.

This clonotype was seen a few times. The CDR3 loop reads CASRQGAQANYGYTF. CDR3 sequence (DNA): TGTGCCAGCAGACAGGGGGCGCAGGCTAACTATGGCTACACCTTC. V gene TRBV12-3 or TRBV12-4 combines with J gene TRBJ1-2, with TRBD1 matching over 9 bases. The CDR3 consists of 15 residues. The junction had 5 bases not matched to a gene; V was cut back by 6 bases and J by 0 bases.

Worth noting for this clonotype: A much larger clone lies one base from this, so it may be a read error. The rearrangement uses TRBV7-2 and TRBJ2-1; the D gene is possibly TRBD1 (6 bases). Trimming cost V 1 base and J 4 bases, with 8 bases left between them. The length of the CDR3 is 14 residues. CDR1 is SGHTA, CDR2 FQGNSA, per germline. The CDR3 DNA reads TGTGCCAGCAGCTTAGGGACAGAATACAATGAGCAGTTCTTC. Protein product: CASSLGTEYNEQFF.

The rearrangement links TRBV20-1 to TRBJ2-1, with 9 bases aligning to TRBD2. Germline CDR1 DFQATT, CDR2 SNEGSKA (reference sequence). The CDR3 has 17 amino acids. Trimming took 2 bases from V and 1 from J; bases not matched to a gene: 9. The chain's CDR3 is CSARSGTSRGSYNEQFF. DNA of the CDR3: TGCAGTGCTAGATCTGGGACTAGCAGGGGATCCTACAATGAGCAGTTCTTC.

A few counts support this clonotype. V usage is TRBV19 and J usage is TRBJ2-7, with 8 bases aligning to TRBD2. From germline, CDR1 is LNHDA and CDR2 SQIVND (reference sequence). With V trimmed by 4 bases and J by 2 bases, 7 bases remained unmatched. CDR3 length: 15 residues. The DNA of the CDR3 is TGTGCCAGTAGTAGAGACGGGGGGGCCGCCTACGAGCAGTACTTC. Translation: CASSRDGGAAYEQYF.